These 24 T cell receptor beta chains were all obtained from the same sample, sequenced in a study of technical replicates of blood from a handful of donors (dated by TCRdb to 2017 to 2019). To prepare the library, the immunoSEQ multiplex PCR assay was applied. Here the immuneACCESS table is served through TCRdb, limited to in-frame sequences with V and J called. Missing clones are a known gap in these copies; in checked studies unresolved V genes cover under half, and the rest lacks a known reason. In all, the sample holds around 79,000 clones, and around 90% of those were seen once. Of the sample, around 0.37% falls within the top ten clones. The specimen was T cells isolated from PBMCs. The receptor set was obtained from a human donor in good health. Some clones in this sample may be carry-over from other donors' samples.

CDR3 protein: CASSEGVYGYTF. Here the CDR3 DNA reads TGTGCCAGCTCGGAAGGGGTATATGGCTACACCTTC. The chain employs TRBV2 and TRBJ1-2, with D possibly TRBD1 on 5 matching bases. The germline CDR1 and CDR2 sequences are SNHLY and FYNNEI. The CDR3 runs 12 residues. V lost 8 bases and J lost 5, with 12 bases in between.

This clone was counted between two and nine times. V usage is TRBV4-2 and J usage is TRBJ1-1; maybe TRBD1 (6 bases). In germline, CDR1 is LGHNA, CDR2 YNFKEQ. The CDR3 is 12 amino acids. V was clipped by 0 bases and J by 9 bases, with 8 bases between them. The CDR3 sequence: CASSQEDRKAFF. The CDR3 DNA follows: TGTGCCAGCAGCCAAGAAGACAGGAAAGCTTTCTTT.

V and J are TRBV6-5 and TRBJ2-2; possible D gene TRBD2, 6 bases. The V gene's germline CDR1 is MNHEY and CDR2 SVGAGI. This CDR3 comprises 15 residues. V was shortened by 8 bases and J by 3 bases, with 16 bases between the two germline ends. The CDR3 nucleotides are TGTGCCAGCTCAAATGGAGGGTTGTACACCGGGGAGCTGTTTTTT. Amino acid sequence: CASSNGGLYTGELFF.

The chain joins TRBV4-1 to TRBJ2-7; no clear D. CDR3 size: 15 residues. Per germline, CDR1 MGHRA and CDR2 YSYEKL. V dropped 1 base and J dropped 0 bases, with 10 bases sitting between them. The CDR3 DNA reads as TGCGCCAGCAGCCAAGTGCGGAGCAACTCCTACGAGCAGTACTTC. Translation gives CASSQVRSNSYEQYF.

Of note for this clone: Other DNA sequences in this specimen translate into the identical CDR3. The gene calls are TRBV29-1 and TRBJ2-7; the D gene is possibly TRBD1 (5 bases). The germline gives CDR1 SQVTM, CDR2 ANQGSEA. The CDR3 contains 13 residues. V was shortened by 2 bases and J by 0 bases, with 8 bases between the two germline ends. The chain's CDR3 is CSVEQGSSYEQYF. The CDR3 DNA is TGCAGCGTTGAACAGGGAAGCTCCTACGAGCAGTACTTC.

This clone was seen a single time. The rearrangement uses TRBV5-1 and TRBJ2-3, with 9 bases aligning to TRBD2. V gave up 0 bases and J gave up 3 bases; unmatched junction bases: 5. CDR3 size: 16 residues. CDR1 and CDR2 (germline): SGHRS, YFSETQ. The CDR3 loop is CASSLEIAGVTDTQYF. The CDR3 DNA sequence: TGCGCCAGCAGCTTGGAAATAGCGGGAGTAACAGATACGCAGTATTTT.

A single count supports this clone. The V and J genes are TRBV30 and TRBJ1-1; D remains unclear. V lost 2 bases and J lost 4, with 5 bases in between. This CDR3 contains 11 residues. Germline V lookup: CDR1 GTSNPN, CDR2 SVGIG (reference sequence). The CDR3 sequence: CAWSRVTEAFF. CDR3 sequence (DNA): TGTGCCTGGAGTAGAGTCACTGAAGCTTTCTTT.

The V gene is TRBV30, the J gene TRBJ1-3; no firm D call. V was shortened by 3 bases and J by 0 bases, with 9 bases between the two germline ends. The germline gives CDR1 GTSNPN, CDR2 SVGIG (reference sequence). This CDR3 is built from 14 residues. The CDR3 nucleotides are TGTGCCTGGAGGGGGAGGCTCTCTGGAAACACCATATATTTT. It encodes CAWRGRLSGNTIYF.

The chain links TRBV5-1 to TRBJ2-7, with TRBD2 matching 13 bases. The CDR3 contains 16 residues. V lost 0 bases, J lost 2 bases, and 2 bases stayed unmatched. CDR1 is SGHRS, CDR2 YFSETQ, per germline. CDR3 amino acids: CASSLAGLAGAYEQYF. The DNA for the CDR3 is TGCGCCAGCAGCTTGGCAGGACTAGCGGGGGCCTACGAGCAGTACTTC.

This rearrangement joins TRBV6-5 to TRBJ1-2; D may be TRBD1 (6 bases). Germline V lookup: CDR1 MNHEY, CDR2 SVGAGI. The CDR3 is 12 residues long. Trimming removed 5 bases at V and 4 bases at J, with 8 bases between. CDR3 amino acids: CASSQGIYGYTF. CDR3 bases: TGTGCCAGCAGTCAGGGGATCTATGGCTACACCTTC.

This chain links TRBV7-9 with TRBJ2-7, with 11 bases identical to TRBD1. Per germline, CDR1 SEHNR and CDR2 FQNEAQ (reference sequence). Germline trimming cut 3 bases from V and 4 bases from J; bases unmatched to any gene: 5. CDR3 length: 15 amino acids. This CDR3 is CASSFPGQGVYEQYF. The CDR3 DNA reads as TGTGCCAGCAGCTTCCCGGGACAGGGGGTTTACGAGCAGTACTTC.

The chain is built from TRBV7-3 and TRBJ2-3; 9 bases are shared with TRBD2. The V gene end was trimmed by 1 base and the J gene end by 5 bases; junction bases not matched to a gene: 7. CDR1 SGHTA and CDR2 FQGTGA come from the germline V gene. This CDR3 is 16 amino acids long. The CDR3 DNA reads TGTGCCAGCAGCTTAAGGAGAGCGGGAGGCGGAGATACGCAGTATTTT. Residues: CASSLRRAGGGDTQYF.

V is TRBV6-5 and J is TRBJ2-1, with 9 bases that match TRBD2. This CDR3 has 15 amino acids. The V gene's germline CDR1 is MNHEY and CDR2 SVGAGI. The J segment lost 3 bases and the V segment lost 6 bases, leaving 6 bases of the junction unmatched. CDR3 loop: CASRTTSGNYNEQFF. In DNA, the CDR3 is TGTGCCAGCAGGACGACTAGCGGAAACTACAATGAGCAGTTCTTC.

The rearrangement uses TRBV9 and TRBJ2-7, with 7 bases lining up with TRBD2. From germline, CDR1 is SGDLS and CDR2 YYNGEE. After removal of 3 bases from V and 7 bases from J, the junction contained 10 bases not matched to a gene. This CDR3 has 14 amino acids. CDR3 amino acids: CASSGTSEMGEQYF. CDR3 DNA sequence: TGTGCCAGCAGCGGAACTAGCGAAATGGGTGAGCAGTACTTC.

This chain connects TRBV10-3 to TRBJ1-1; D not certain. The ends were cut back, 9 bases at V and 7 bases at J, with 12 bases in the middle. Germline values: CDR1 ENHRY, CDR2 SYGVKD. The CDR3 runs 11 residues. Here the CDR3 reads CAIRLGSEAFF. The DNA for the CDR3 is TGTGCCATAAGGCTGGGGAGTGAAGCTTTCTTT.

The rearrangement joins TRBV15 to TRBJ2-1; 8 bases align to TRBD1. Germline assignment: CDR1 LNHNV and CDR2 YYDKDF (reference sequence). With 3 bases clipped from V and 2 bases from J, the junction kept 6 bases outside the gene matches. This CDR3 region has 16 residues. The CDR3 DNA is TGTGCCACCAGCAGTCGGCAGGGGGCAGCCTACAATGAGCAGTTCTTC. Protein product: CATSSRQGAAYNEQFF.

The chain employs TRBV6-5 and TRBJ1-5; 7 nucleotides align to TRBD1. The CDR3 consists of 14 residues. The V gene's germline CDR1 is MNHEY and CDR2 SVGAGI. With 6 bases clipped from V and 4 bases from J, the junction kept 6 bases outside the gene matches. CDR3 in DNA: TGTGCCAGCAGATCCTCAGGGGGGAATCAGCCCCAGCATTTT. This gives the protein CASRSSGGNQPQHF.

The rearrangement links TRBV6-5 to TRBJ2-2; D remains ambiguous. V gave up 2 bases and J gave up 6 bases, with 7 bases separating them. CDR3 size: 13 residues. In germline, CDR1 is MNHEY, CDR2 SVGAGI. The CDR3 coding sequence is TGTGCCAGCAGTTACGTCAGGTCCGGGGAGCTGTTTTTT. This sequence encodes CASSYVRSGELFF.

The chain couples TRBV9 to TRBJ2-1; 14 positions agree with TRBD2. V lost 3 bases, J lost 4 bases, and 6 bases stayed unmatched. The CDR3 runs 17 residues. Germline loops: CDR1 SGDLS, CDR2 YYNGEE. The CDR3 loop reads CASSESGTSGSYNEQFF. The CDR3 nucleotides are TGTGCCAGCAGCGAATCAGGGACTAGCGGGAGTTACAATGAGCAGTTCTTC.

This chain links TRBV13 with TRBJ1-3; D is ambiguous. This CDR3 contains 14 residues. Germline lookup yields CDR1 PRHDT and CDR2 FYEKMQ (reference sequence). Trimming cost V 4 bases and J 1 base, with 8 bases left between them. The CDR3 DNA reads as TGTGCCAGCAGCTGGGCAGAGTCTGGAAACACCATATATTTT. Translating gives CASSWAESGNTIYF.

The count of this clone is one. V and J are TRBV28 and TRBJ1-5; TRBD1 matches 9 bases. Germline CDR1 MDHEN, CDR2 SYDVKM. The CDR3 is made up of 16 amino acids. J lost 2 bases, V lost 5 bases, and 7 bases had no gene match. The chain's CDR3 is CASSTLRTGGNQPQHF. Here the CDR3 DNA reads TGTGCCAGCAGTACCTTGAGGACAGGGGGCAATCAGCCCCAGCATTTT.

This chain connects TRBV28 to TRBJ1-1; D is undetermined. Looked up from germline, CDR1 is MDHEN and CDR2 is SYDVKM. Deletions cut 5 bases from V and 0 bases from J, with 13 bases between. CDR3 length: 15 residues. CDR3 loop: CASSPAEGMNTEAFF. In DNA, the CDR3 is TGTGCCAGCAGTCCTGCAGAGGGCATGAACACTGAAGCTTTCTTT.

This clone occurred once. This chain uses TRBV4-2 with TRBJ2-2, with TRBD1 as a possible D gene (5 bases). Trimming stripped 1 base from V and 7 bases from J, with 16 bases between. This CDR3 comprises 16 residues. Germline V lookup: CDR1 LGHNA, CDR2 YNFKEQ. CDR3 DNA sequence: TGTGCCAGCAGCCAAGGCCTTAGGGGCGCAGGCGGGGAGCTGTTTTTT. This gives the protein CASSQGLRGAGGELFF.

This chain joins TRBV7-2 and TRBJ2-3; D remains unclear. Germline lookup yields CDR1 SGHTA and CDR2 FQGNSA. Trimming took 6 bases from V and 6 from J, leaving 16 bases between them. This CDR3 is built from 14 residues. The CDR3 coding sequence is TGTGCCAGCAGTCTAATCAACCTCAGGGATACGCAGTATTTT. Translated: CASSLINLRDTQYF.